These 6 T cell receptor beta chains originate from one sample sequenced in a study of radiation and T cells in renal cell carcinoma. Repertoires were generated with immunoSEQ multiplex PCR, while TCRdb's copy carries only in-frame clones and drops some. The sample has 60,000 to 65,000 clones; around 81% are singletons. The time point was: blood 2 weeks post-SBRT. Treatment meaning: 15 Gy SBRT to primary tumor, nephrectomy 4 weeks later. The source was blood, collected from a patient whose treatment included radiotherapy and nephrectomy. The source of these receptors is a man aged 55-75 years with renal cell carcinoma.

The chain is built from TRBV19 and TRBJ1-6, with 8 bases that match TRBD1. CDR3 length: 14 residues. After removal of 8 bases from V and 5 bases from J, the junction contained 5 bases not matched to a gene. Germline CDR1 reads LNHDA; CDR2 reads SQIVND (reference sequence). CDR3: CASRLQGDNSPLHF. DNA for the CDR3: TGTGCCAGTCGACTACAGGGGGATAATTCACCCCTCCACTTT.

The chain combines TRBV11-2 with TRBJ2-1; D call uncertain. Germline assignment: CDR1 SGHAT and CDR2 FQNNGV. V was pared by 4 bases and J by 5 bases, with 15 bases between. The CDR3 totals 15 residues. Here the CDR3 reads CASSSYRAKDNEQFF. In nucleotides, the CDR3 is TGTGCCAGCAGCTCATATCGGGCCAAGGACAATGAGCAGTTCTTC.

This sequence joins TRBV19 and TRBJ2-3; no clear D gene. V shed 3 bases and J shed 6 bases, with 7 bases lying between them. Germline assignment: CDR1 LNHDA and CDR2 SQIVND (reference sequence). This CDR3 is 12 amino acids long. The CDR3 DNA follows: TGTGCCAGTAGTATCGTAGAGGATACGCAGTATTTT. This encodes CASSIVEDTQYF.

This chain joins TRBV16 and TRBJ2-3, with D possibly being TRBD1 (5 bases). Germline assignment: CDR1 KGHSY and CDR2 FQNENV. Trimming took off 0 bases at V and 2 bases at J, with 18 bases between the two ends. The length of the CDR3 is 18 residues. The CDR3 nucleotides read TGTGCCAGCAGCCAATCGATCAGACAGCAGCTTCCCACAGATACGCAGTATTTT. Its protein is CASSQSIRQQLPTDTQYF.

This rearrangement joins TRBV19 to TRBJ2-3; TRBD2 might be the D (6 bases). Looked up from germline, CDR1 is LNHDA and CDR2 is SQIVND (reference sequence). V lost 6 bases and J lost 3, with 13 bases in between. CDR3 length equals 14 residues. The CDR3 sequence: CASSLWEETDTQYF. The CDR3 DNA reads as TGTGCCAGTAGCCTCTGGGAGGAAACAGATACGCAGTATTTT.

This chain links TRBV5-5 with TRBJ1-2; weak D call: TRBD1 (5 bases). The V gene's germline CDR1 is SGHKS and CDR2 YYEKEE (reference sequence). CDR3 length: 15 amino acids. The ends were cut back, 7 bases at V and 8 bases at J, with 24 bases in the middle. CDR3 sequence (DNA): TGTGCCAGCCAGCTTGGCGCTCAAGGGGCTGGGGGCTACACCTTC. Its protein is CASQLGAQGAGGYTF.